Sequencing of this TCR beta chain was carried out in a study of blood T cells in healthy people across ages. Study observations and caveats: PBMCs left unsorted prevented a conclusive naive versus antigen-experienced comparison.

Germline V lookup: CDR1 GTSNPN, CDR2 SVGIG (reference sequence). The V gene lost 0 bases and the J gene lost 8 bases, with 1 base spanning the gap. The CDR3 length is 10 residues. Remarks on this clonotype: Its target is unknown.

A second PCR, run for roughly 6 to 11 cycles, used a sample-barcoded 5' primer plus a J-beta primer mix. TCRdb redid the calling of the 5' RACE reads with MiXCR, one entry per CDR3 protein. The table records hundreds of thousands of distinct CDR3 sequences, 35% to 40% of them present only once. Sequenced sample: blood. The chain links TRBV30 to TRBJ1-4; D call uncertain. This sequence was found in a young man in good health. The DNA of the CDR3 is TGTGCCTGGAGTGTCGAAAAACTGTTTTTT. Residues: CAWSVEKLFF.